The 21 T cell receptor beta chains in this list originate from one sample, sequenced in a study of blood T cell repertoires in COVID-19. TCRdb's table, derived via immunoSEQ multiplex PCR, lists solely in-frame clones and lacks some. The sample has fewer than 600,000 clones, 89% seen once. Sequenced: peripheral blood. Source of these receptors: a man between 18 and 29 years old with COVID-19, enrolled during active disease.

This chain uses TRBV11-2 with TRBJ1-5; D call uncertain. The germline CDR1 and CDR2 sequences are SGHAT and FQNNGV. V lost 5 bases and J lost 4, with 6 bases in between. The CDR3 runs 12 residues. The CDR3 here is CASSTFNQPQHF. The CDR3 coding sequence is TGTGCCAGCAGCACATTTAATCAGCCCCAGCATTTT.

V gene TRBV12-3 or TRBV12-4 combines with J gene TRBJ2-7; the match to TRBD1 covers 8 bases. The V segment lost 2 bases and the J segment 5 bases; nucleotides outside the gene matches: 2. The length of the CDR3 is 13 residues. CDR3 in amino acids: CASSLTGGDEQYF. CDR3 in DNA: TGTGCCAGCAGTTTAACAGGGGGAGACGAGCAGTACTTC.

Of note for this clone: The sample carries other DNA sequences with the same CDR3. The chain couples TRBV10-3 to TRBJ2-5, with a possible D match to TRBD2 (6 bases). The CDR3 extends over 12 amino acids. Germline V gene lookup returns CDR1 ENHRY and CDR2 SYGVKD. V was shortened by 2 bases and J by 5 bases, with 6 bases between the two germline ends. The CDR3 region is CAISEGGETQYF. In nucleotides, the CDR3 is TGTGCCATCAGTGAGGGGGGGGAGACCCAGTACTTC.

This chain links TRBV29-1 with TRBJ1-3; unclear D gene. Germline CDR1 and CDR2: SQVTM and ANQGSEA. Trimming took off 6 bases at V and 1 base at J, with 10 bases between the two ends. This CDR3 is built from 13 residues. CDR3 amino acids: CSVGRGSGNTIYF. CDR3 bases: TGCAGCGTCGGCCGGGGATCTGGAAACACCATATATTTT.

This chain connects TRBV7-8 to TRBJ2-7; 7 bases fit TRBD1. Germline V gene data show CDR1 as SGHVS and CDR2 as FQNEAQ. V was clipped by 1 base and J by 2 bases; unmatched bases: 5. The CDR3 length is 15 residues. The CDR3 protein is CASSLGRDSAYEQYF. The CDR3 nucleotides are TGTGCCAGCAGCTTAGGCCGGGACAGTGCCTACGAGCAGTACTTC.

The chain joins TRBV19 to TRBJ1-2, with D possibly matching TRBD1 (6 bases). The CDR3 extends over 14 amino acids. Per the germline V gene, CDR1 is LNHDA and CDR2 is SQIVND (reference sequence). With 6 bases removed from V and 8 bases from J, the gap between germline ends came to 19 bases. CDR3 amino acids: CASRLGQSFGGYTF. The CDR3 DNA reads as TGTGCCAGTAGGCTAGGACAGAGTTTCGGGGGCTACACCTTC.

The chain links TRBV4-2 to TRBJ2-1, with 8 bases identical to TRBD1. The CDR3 sequence is 16 residues long. Germline V gene data show CDR1 as LGHNA and CDR2 as YNFKEQ. Trimming took 6 bases from V and 2 from J; bases not matched to a gene: 9. CDR3 DNA sequence: TGTGCCAGCAGTATGACAGGGGTGTATACCTACAATGAGCAGTTCTTC. Its protein product is CASSMTGVYTYNEQFF.

This chain links TRBV29-1 with TRBJ2-1; D remains unclear. In germline, CDR1 is SQVTM, CDR2 ANQGSEA. With 7 bases removed from V and 2 bases from J, the gap between germline ends came to 15 bases. This CDR3 is 14 amino acids long. The CDR3 DNA sequence: TGCAGCGCTCTGAGCCGGGTTACCTACAATGAGCAGTTCTTC. It encodes CSALSRVTYNEQFF.

This chain links TRBV19 with TRBJ2-3; 11 bases are shared with TRBD2. Trimming at V came to 6 bases and at J to 6 bases, leaving 5 bases not matched to a gene. This CDR3 is 14 amino acids long. Germline V gene sequence: CDR1 LNHDA, CDR2 SQIVND (reference sequence). The CDR3 bases are TGTGCCAGTAGCCCGGGACTAGCGGTCGATACGCAGTATTTT. It translates to CASSPGLAVDTQYF.

This chain connects TRBV10-2 to TRBJ1-4, with D perhaps matching TRBD1 (6 bases). The V and J ends lost 0 bases and 4 bases respectively, with 12 bases between them. This CDR3 region has 16 residues. CDR1 and CDR2 (germline): WSHSY, SAAADI. For the CDR3, the DNA is TGCGCCAGCAGTGAGTCGGGGGCAGGGCGTAATGAAAAACTGTTTTTT. Protein: CASSESGAGRNEKLFF.

This clone came up once. The chain links TRBV6-5 to TRBJ1-5, with D perhaps matching TRBD1 (5 bases). Trimming removed 8 bases from V and 6 bases from J, with 17 bases in between. The germline V gene encodes CDR1 MNHEY and CDR2 SVGAGI. CDR3 size: 14 residues. In DNA, the CDR3 is TGTGCCAGCGGAGGGGAGGGCCCAAGTCAGCCCCAGCATTTT. Its protein product is CASGGEGPSQPQHF.

This chain joins TRBV7-7 and TRBJ2-3, with 10 bases that match TRBD2. Per germline, CDR1 SSHAT and CDR2 FNYEAQ (reference sequence). Unmatched junction bases numbered 2, after V lost 1 base and J lost 1 base. The CDR3 sequence is 16 residues long. The CDR3 DNA reads as TGTGCCAGCAGCTTAGTGCTAGCGGGGGGCACAGATACGCAGTATTTT. It encodes CASSLVLAGGTDTQYF. Full variable domain (remainder filled in from reference TRBV7-7 and TRBJ2-3): GAGVSQSPRYKVTKRGQDVTLRCDPISSHATLYWYQQALGQGPEFLTYFNYEAQPDKSGLPSDRFSAERPEGSISTLTIQRTEQRDSAMYRCASSLVLAGGTDTQYFGPGTRLTVL.

This sequence joins TRBV6-5 and TRBJ1-1, with a possible D match to TRBD1 (6 bases). Trimming took 6 bases from V and 4 from J, leaving 15 bases between them. This CDR3 region has 14 residues. CDR1 and CDR2 (germline): MNHEY, SVGAGI. In nucleotides, the CDR3 is TGTGCCAGCAGAAGAGTCGGGGGGCTCACTGAAGCTTTCTTT. Its translation is CASRRVGGLTEAFF.

The chain couples TRBV4-1 to TRBJ2-1; 9 bases align to TRBD1. Germline CDR1 MGHRA, CDR2 YSYEKL. The V gene end was trimmed by 5 bases and the J gene end by 4 bases; junction bases not matched to a gene: 9. This CDR3 region has 16 residues. The CDR3 sequence: CASSSRQGQGYNEQFF. As DNA, the CDR3 is TGCGCCAGCAGCTCCCGACAGGGACAGGGTTACAATGAGCAGTTCTTC.

This chain uses TRBV27 with TRBJ1-5, with 7 bases lining up with TRBD1. This CDR3 spans 16 amino acids. Germline values: CDR1 MNHEY, CDR2 SMNVEV (reference sequence). V was clipped by 0 bases and J by 7 bases; unmatched bases: 9. CDR3 protein: CASSLSRDRDSQPQHF. Here the CDR3 DNA reads TGTGCCAGCAGTTTATCTCGAGACAGGGACAGCCAGCCCCAGCATTTT.

V gene TRBV7-9 combines with J gene TRBJ1-1; the D gene is possibly TRBD1 (6 bases). Trimming removed 1 base from V and 0 bases from J, with 9 bases in between. Germline V lookup: CDR1 SEHNR, CDR2 FQNEAQ (reference sequence). The length of the CDR3 is 15 residues. CDR3 sequence: CASSLGQALNTEAFF. The CDR3 DNA reads as TGTGCCAGCAGCTTAGGACAGGCTTTGAACACTGAAGCTTTCTTT.

The V call is TRBV2, the J call TRBJ2-1; 8 nucleotides agree with TRBD1. This CDR3 is 14 amino acids long. With 8 bases clipped from V and 4 bases from J, the junction kept 7 bases outside the gene matches. The germline V gene has CDR1 SNHLY and CDR2 FYNNEI. CDR3 coding DNA: TGTGCCAGCTCCGGACAGGGAGGTTACAATGAGCAGTTCTTC. As protein: CASSGQGGYNEQFF.

This clone was detected once. The CDR3 nucleotides read TGTGCCATCAGCGGGGGGAGTCTCTCTGGAAACACCATATATTTT. Protein: CAISGGSLSGNTIYF. This chain links TRBV10-3 with TRBJ1-3, with a tentative D call TRBD1 (5 bases). The V end was cut by 6 bases, the J end by 0 bases, with 12 bases between. Looked up from germline, CDR1 is ENHRY and CDR2 is SYGVKD. This CDR3 is built from 15 residues.

The sample holds one count of this clone. The gene calls are TRBV4-1 and TRBJ2-7; tentatively, D is TRBD2 (6 bases). Germline loops: CDR1 MGHRA, CDR2 YSYEKL. V lost 0 bases to trimming and J lost 3 bases, with 18 bases between them. CDR3 length equals 17 residues. CDR3 coding DNA: TGCGCCAGCAGCCAAGAGGGGAGAGAAGGACTAAACTACGAGCAGTACTTC. Its translation: CASSQEGREGLNYEQYF.

The chain links TRBV7-6 to TRBJ2-3; possible D gene TRBD1, 7 bases. V was cut by 1 base and J by 2 bases, with 13 bases left in between. The CDR3 length is 16 residues. Germline CDR1 and CDR2: SGHVS and FNYEAQ. The CDR3: CASSLEAGQTTDTQYF. The CDR3 region has the DNA TGTGCCAGCAGCTTAGAGGCGGGACAGACCACAGATACGCAGTATTTT. Variable domain in full (rest from reference TRBV7-6 and TRBJ2-3): GAGVSQSPRYKVTKRGQDVALRCDPISGHVSLYWYRQALGQGPEFLTYFNYEAQQDKSGLPNDRFSAERPEGSISTLTIQRTEQRDSAMYRCASSLEAGQTTDTQYFGPGTRLTVL.

The V gene is TRBV5-6, the J gene TRBJ2-2, with D maybe TRBD1 (6 bases). Germline V gives CDR1 SGHDT, CDR2 YYEEEE. This CDR3 region has 15 residues. V was clipped by 5 bases and J by 7 bases, with 18 bases between them. CDR3 nucleotides: TGTGCCAGCAGAAAAACCACAGGGTCCGACGGGGAGCTGTTTTTT. It translates to CASRKTTGSDGELFF.